This T cell receptor (beta chain) was found in a study of shared clonotypes between healthy human individuals. Terminally differentiated effector memory CD45RA+ cells were excluded by CCR7 positive selection of CD45RO-negative cells. Only in-frame clones appear in the TCRdb table, and some are missing; sequencing was by immunoSEQ multiplex PCR. The sample gives around 2,000,000 clones, roughly 91% of which show up once; roughly 1.7% is in the top ten. CDR3 size: 18 residues. Germline V gives CDR1 MNHEY, CDR2 SMNVEV (reference sequence). Trimming removed 0 bases at V and 1 base at J, with 13 bases between.

Sequencing was done on a sample of naive CD8+ T cells from PBMCs. The chain has TRBV27 and TRBJ2-6; D is possibly TRBD1 (6 bases). This sequence was found in a man younger than 35 in good health. Some clones in this sample may be carry-over from other donors' samples. CDR3 in DNA: TGTGCCAGCAGTTTATCAAGGCAGAGGGGGTCTGGGGCCAACGTCCTGACTTTC. Amino acids: CASSLSRQRGSGANVLTF.